Shown below are 14 T cell receptor beta chains from a single sample sequenced in a study of cytomegalovirus exposure and HLA in healthy donors (dated by TCRdb to about 2017). Receptors were amplified or captured by the immunoSEQ multiplex PCR assay. A mixture of 60 forward primers for TCR Vbeta segments and 13 reverse primers for TCR Jbeta segments was used in the multiplex PCR. Sourced from immuneACCESS, this table was stored by TCRdb with only in-frame sequences that have V and J called. A share of the clones is absent; for the studies checked, an unresolved V gene accounts for under half, and the remainder has no known explanation. In this sample the table shows 110,000 or so clones, 77% of which occur a single time. About 5.8% of the sample comes from the top ten. Sequenced material: PBMCs. The receptors derive from a man in his late teens or twenties in good health and CMV-seropositive.

The J gene is TRBJ2-3, the V gene TRBV9; 9 positions agree with TRBD2. J lost 2 bases, V lost 3 bases, and 7 bases had no gene match. Germline loops: CDR1 SGDLS, CDR2 YYNGEE. This CDR3 region has 16 residues. The CDR3 nucleotides read TGTGCCAGCAGCGGCGGGGGGGGAGGGACCACAGATACGCAGTATTTT. This gives the protein CASSGGGGGTTDTQYF.

Turning to this clone: Germline and junction disagree at one end, which may indicate a read error. This chain links TRBV15 with TRBJ2-6; 8 nucleotides line up with TRBD1. There are 18 residues in the CDR3. Germline loops: CDR1 LNHNV, CDR2 YYDKDF (reference sequence). The chain's CDR3 is CATSRGYDRGAGANGLTF. The CDR3 nucleotides read TGTGCCACCAGCAGAGGGTATGACAGGGGAGCTGGGGCCAACGGCCTGACTTTC.

CDR3 sequence: CASSPNTGASYGYTF. The DNA for the CDR3 is TGTGCCAGCAGCCCAAACACAGGGGCGAGCTATGGCTACACCTTC. V and J are TRBV5-4 and TRBJ1-2; TRBD1 agrees at 7 bases. V lost 4 bases to trimming and J lost 4 bases; unmatched junction nucleotides: 10. The CDR3 loop spans 15 amino acids. Per the germline V gene, CDR1 is SGHNT and CDR2 is YYREEE (reference sequence).

The genes are TRBV13 and TRBJ1-1, with 7 positions matching TRBD1. There are 15 residues in the CDR3. CDR1 is PRHDT, CDR2 FYEKMQ, per germline (reference sequence). V dropped 5 bases and J dropped 1; count of bases not matched to a gene: 7. CDR3 DNA: TGTGCCAGCAGCGCCCCGACAGGGCGGAACACTGAAGCTTTCTTT. Translation: CASSAPTGRNTEAFF.

The gene calls are TRBV5-1 and TRBJ2-1; 10 bases align to TRBD2. Germline CDR1 SGHRS, CDR2 YFSETQ. Losses at the gene ends were 4 bases for V and 4 bases for J; bases not matched to a gene: 5. The CDR3 extends over 15 amino acids. The CDR3 DNA sequence: TGCGCCAGCAGCCCAGGACTAGCGGAATACAATGAGCAGTTCTTC. This codes for CASSPGLAEYNEQFF.

The V call is TRBV5-4, the J call TRBJ2-5; maybe TRBD2 (7 bases). The V gene's germline CDR1 is SGHNT and CDR2 YYREEE (reference sequence). This CDR3 contains 14 residues. The V gene lost 9 bases and the J gene lost 5 bases, with 20 bases spanning the gap. Here the CDR3 DNA reads TGTGCCATACAATCAGGGGAGGGGGTTGAGACCCAGTACTTC. It translates to CAIQSGEGVETQYF.

J is TRBJ2-7 and V is TRBV29-1; 7 positions agree with TRBD1. Germline V lookup: CDR1 SQVTM, CDR2 ANQGSEA. CDR3 length equals 14 residues. J lost 3 bases, V lost 1 base, and 6 bases had no gene match. CDR3 loop: CSVEGGGQNYEQYF. The DNA for the CDR3 is TGCAGCGTTGAAGGTGGGGGACAGAACTACGAGCAGTACTTC.

The rearrangement uses TRBV15 and TRBJ2-3; D call uncertain. CDR1 and CDR2 from the germline V gene are LNHNV and YYDKDF (reference sequence). The CDR3 is 14 residues long. V lost 0 bases and J lost 1, with 5 bases in between. CDR3 sequence (DNA): TGTGCCACCAGCAGAGAACGCGGCACAGATACGCAGTATTTT. As protein: CATSRERGTDTQYF.

The chain combines TRBV10-3 with TRBJ2-3; 12 positions match TRBD2. The CDR3 has 16 residues. CDR1 is ENHRY and CDR2 is SYGVKD in the germline V gene. Trimming took 2 bases from V and 4 from J; bases not matched to a gene: 4. CDR3 residues: CAISEPWTSGADTQYF. CDR3 coding DNA: TGTGCCATCAGTGAGCCATGGACTAGCGGGGCAGATACGCAGTATTTT.

The chain has TRBV30 and TRBJ1-1; tentatively, D is TRBD1 (6 bases). This CDR3 comprises 15 residues. Germline CDR1 GTSNPN, CDR2 SVGIG (reference sequence). The V end lost 1 base, the J end lost 1 base, and 13 bases lay between the germline ends. CDR3 sequence: CAWSDWGGANTEAFF. The CDR3 DNA reads as TGTGCCTGGAGTGACTGGGGGGGGGCGAACACTGAAGCTTTCTTT.

The J gene is TRBJ1-2, the V gene TRBV6-1; TRBD1 might be the D (6 bases). V lost 6 bases, J lost 3 bases, and 14 bases lay in between. The CDR3 runs to 14 residues. CDR1 is MNHNS, CDR2 SASEGT, per germline. The CDR3 loop reads CASSPLDRYYGYTF. CDR3 bases: TGTGCCAGCAGCCCACTCGACAGGTACTATGGCTACACCTTC.

This chain uses TRBV5-1 with TRBJ1-2; possibly TRBD1 for D (6 bases). CDR1 is SGHRS, CDR2 YFSETQ, per germline. CDR3 size: 15 residues. V dropped 4 bases and J dropped 7 bases, with 20 bases sitting between them. The CDR3 nucleotides are TGCGCCAGCAGCAAAAGGGGGACCGAAAGGGGTGGCTACACCTTC. It encodes CASSKRGTERGGYTF.

For the CDR3, the DNA is TGTGCCAGCAGAGCGGAGCAGGGGGAGGCTGAAGCTTTCTTT. Protein sequence: CASRAEQGEAEAFF. J is TRBJ1-1 and V is TRBV28, with 7 bases that match TRBD1. The CDR3 has 14 residues. The ends lost 6 bases at V and 6 bases at J; junction bases unmatched: 10. CDR1 MDHEN and CDR2 SYDVKM come from the germline V gene. Complete variable domain (other parts from reference TRBV28 and TRBJ1-1): DVKVTQSSRYLVKRTGEKVFLECVQDMDHENMFWYRQDPGLGLRLIYFSYDVKMKEKGDIPEGYSVSREKKERFSLILESASTNQTSMYLCASRAEQGEAEAFFGQGTRLTVV.

The table lists this clone with a few counts. The rearrangement links TRBV30 to TRBJ2-1, with 14 bases fitting TRBD2. The germline V gene has CDR1 GTSNPN and CDR2 SVGIG (reference sequence). Trimming at V came to 3 bases and at J to 8 bases, leaving 3 bases not matched to a gene. This CDR3 has 14 residues. In nucleotides, the CDR3 is TGTGCCTGGAGGACTAGCGGGAGGGCCTATGAGCAGTTCTTC. Protein sequence: CAWRTSGRAYEQFF.